This T cell receptor beta chain was profiled in a study of CD8 T cells in Susac syndrome. cDNA came from roughly 0.47 to 1 ug RNA primed by random hexamers. A single record per CDR3 protein comes from TCRdb applying MiXCR to the immunoSEQ multiplex PCR reads. The sample has more than 200,000 distinct CDR3 sequences, more than 85% seen once; the top ten hold less than 0.15%. Source material: CD8+ T cells from PBMCs. The sequence came from a human donor with multiple sclerosis.

This chain's CDR3 is CASSVGGGAAGELFF. Here the CDR3 DNA reads TGTGCCAGCAGCGTAGGCGGGGGGGCCGCCGGGGAGCTGTTTTTT. The chain carries TRBV9 and TRBJ2-2; TRBD2 matches at 9 bases. With V trimmed by 0 bases and J by 6 bases, 3 bases remained unmatched. CDR1 is SGDLS and CDR2 is YYNGEE in the germline V gene. The CDR3 runs 15 residues. Full variable domain (outside the CDR3, taken from reference TRBV9 and TRBJ2-2): DSGVTQTPKHLITATGQRVTLRCSPRSGDLSVYWYQQSLDQGLQFLIQYYNGEERAKGNILERFSAQQFPDLHSELNLSSLELGDSALYFCASSVGGGAAGELFFGEGSRLTVL.